The rows below give T cell receptor beta chains drawn from one sample of a study of CD8+ T cells in alopecia areata. TCRdb's copy holds only in-frame clones and misses some; the assay was immunoSEQ multiplex PCR. The sample shows roughly 150,000 clones, 45% to 55% of them seen only once. The sample was CD8+ T cells sorted from blood, taken at week 0. These TCRs come from a human donor with alopecia areata. CDR3s include the opening cysteine and the closing phenylalanine or tryptophan. A D gene is named only where the DNA matches it firmly. Not every row has a clone size; where given, it reads once, few, many or a size class.

j_call d_call clone_size v_call cdr3_nt cdr3_aa
TRBJ2-6 - - TRBV6-5 TGTGCCAGCACCCTAACCTTCTCTGGGGCCAACGTCCTGACTTTC CASTLTFSGANVLTF
TRBJ2-3 - - TRBV4-3 TGCGCCAGCAGCCAAATATGGTCGGCGGGGGCCGAAGATACGCAGTATTTT CASSQIWSAGAEDTQYF
TRBJ2-5 TRBD1 few TRBV23-1 TGCGCCAGCAGTCAAGATGACAGGGAAGAGACCCAGTACTTC CASSQDDREETQYF
TRBJ2-7 - - TRBV7-9 TGTGCCAGCAGCTTGGGACGGGGCAGCTCCTACGAGCAGTACTTC CASSLGRGSSYEQYF
TRBJ1-5 TRBD1 few TRBV7-3 TGTGCCAGCAGCCTATCTGGACAGGGTGGCAATCAGCCCCAGCATTTT CASSLSGQGGNQPQHF
TRBJ2-1 TRBD1 - TRBV6-1 TGTGCCAGCAGTGTCGGATTGGGACAGGGGAATATCGCCAGGAATGAGCAGTTCTTC CASSVGLGQGNIARNEQFF
TRBJ1-1 TRBD1 - TRBV25-1 TGTGCCAGCAGTGGGGACAGTTACACTGAAGCTTTCTTT CASSGDSYTEAFF
TRBJ2-1 - few TRBV14 TGTGCCAGCAGCCAATGGGTTAACAATGAGCAGTTCTTC CASSQWVNNEQFF
TRBJ2-7 TRBD2 few TRBV10-1 TGCGCCAGCAGTGAAGGACTAGGGTACGAGCAGTACTTC CASSEGLGYEQYF
TRBJ1-5 - - TRBV6-1 TGTGCCAGCAGGGATGTAAATCAGAGGCCCCAGCATTTT CASRDVNQRPQHF
TRBJ2-7 - once TRBV15 TGTGCCACCAGCAGAGATATCGGTTCCTCCTACGAGCAGTACTTC CATSRDIGSSYEQYF
TRBJ1-1 TRBD1 - TRBV9 TGTGCCAGCAGCGTTGACAGGGGGCACACTGAAGCTTTCTTT CASSVDRGHTEAFF
TRBJ2-7 - - TRBV30 TGTGCCTGGAGTCCCGCCGGGGGCTTTTGGGAGCAGTACTTC CAWSPAGGFWEQYF